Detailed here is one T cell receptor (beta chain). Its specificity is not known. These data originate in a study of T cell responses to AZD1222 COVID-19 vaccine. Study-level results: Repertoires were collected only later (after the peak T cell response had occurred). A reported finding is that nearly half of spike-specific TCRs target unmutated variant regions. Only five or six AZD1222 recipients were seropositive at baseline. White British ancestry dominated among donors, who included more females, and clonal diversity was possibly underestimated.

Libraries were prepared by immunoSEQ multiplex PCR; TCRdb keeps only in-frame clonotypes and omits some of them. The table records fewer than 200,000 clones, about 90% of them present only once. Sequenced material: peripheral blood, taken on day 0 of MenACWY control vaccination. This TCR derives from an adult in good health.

The CDR3 reads CASSLGTHTAYEQYF. In DNA, the CDR3 is TGTGCCAGCAGCTTAGGGACTCATACCGCCTACGAGCAGTACTTC. This chain joins TRBV11-2 and TRBJ2-7, with D maybe TRBD2 (5 bases). The germline gives CDR1 SGHAT, CDR2 FQNNGV. V was pared by 1 base and J by 2 bases, with 12 bases between. The CDR3 length is 15 residues.